Following are 2 T cell receptor beta chains from one sample sequenced in a study of blood T cell repertoires in COVID-19. Sequencing used immunoSEQ multiplex PCR; TCRdb keeps in-frame clones, though not all of them. The data hold around 300,000 clones, with roughly 90% observed a single time. Specimen: peripheral blood. The receptors were gathered from a woman between 65 and 79 years old with COVID-19, enrolled during active disease.

This clone has more than one count but fewer than ten. The V gene is TRBV9, the J gene TRBJ1-3; 10 nucleotides match TRBD1. The V and J ends lost 4 bases and 4 bases, in that order; junction bases with no gene match: 8. Germline V gene sequence: CDR1 SGDLS, CDR2 YYNGEE. This CDR3 has 16 amino acids. CDR3 protein: CASSLESGQGGNTIYF. As DNA, the CDR3 is TGTGCCAGCAGCCTAGAATCGGGACAGGGGGGAAACACCATATATTTT.

V is TRBV9 and J is TRBJ2-7, with D possibly being TRBD1 (6 bases). The CDR3 has 13 amino acids. V dropped 3 bases and J dropped 4 bases, with 11 bases sitting between them. Germline values: CDR1 SGDLS, CDR2 YYNGEE. CDR3 in amino acids: CASSDHRVYEQYF. In DNA, the CDR3 is TGTGCCAGCAGCGACCACAGGGTTTACGAGCAGTACTTC.